This paragraph covers one T cell receptor beta chain sequence. The target antigen is unknown. The sample belongs to a study of T cells after posttransplantation cyclophosphamide. The CDR3 contains 15 residues. Germline lookup yields CDR1 MNHNS and CDR2 SASEGT. V gave up 8 bases and J gave up 4 bases; unmatched junction bases: 12. TCRdb keeps only in-frame clones here, not all; method: immunoSEQ multiplex PCR. The profile shows roughly 1,600 clones, approximately 67% of them singletons. General study points: Later post-transplant blood repertoires were often dominated by donor CD8+ memory clones.

Busulfan-fludarabine conditioning, marrow transplant, and cyclophosphamide on days +3 and +4 were administered. The sample consisted of CD8+ T cells sorted from PBMCs, taken after allogeneic stem cell transplant with posttransplant cyclophosphamide. The TCR originated in a male patient in his 30s who received an allogeneic stem cell transplant from a related donor, was CMV-positive, and had acute GVHD only. Some T cells could come from the graft donor. The rearrangement links TRBV6-1 to TRBJ1-1; 8 bases map to TRBD1. DNA of the CDR3: TGTGCCAGCTCGCTCCCTTACAGGGGGATCACTGAAGCTTTCTTT. This encodes CASSLPYRGITEAFF.